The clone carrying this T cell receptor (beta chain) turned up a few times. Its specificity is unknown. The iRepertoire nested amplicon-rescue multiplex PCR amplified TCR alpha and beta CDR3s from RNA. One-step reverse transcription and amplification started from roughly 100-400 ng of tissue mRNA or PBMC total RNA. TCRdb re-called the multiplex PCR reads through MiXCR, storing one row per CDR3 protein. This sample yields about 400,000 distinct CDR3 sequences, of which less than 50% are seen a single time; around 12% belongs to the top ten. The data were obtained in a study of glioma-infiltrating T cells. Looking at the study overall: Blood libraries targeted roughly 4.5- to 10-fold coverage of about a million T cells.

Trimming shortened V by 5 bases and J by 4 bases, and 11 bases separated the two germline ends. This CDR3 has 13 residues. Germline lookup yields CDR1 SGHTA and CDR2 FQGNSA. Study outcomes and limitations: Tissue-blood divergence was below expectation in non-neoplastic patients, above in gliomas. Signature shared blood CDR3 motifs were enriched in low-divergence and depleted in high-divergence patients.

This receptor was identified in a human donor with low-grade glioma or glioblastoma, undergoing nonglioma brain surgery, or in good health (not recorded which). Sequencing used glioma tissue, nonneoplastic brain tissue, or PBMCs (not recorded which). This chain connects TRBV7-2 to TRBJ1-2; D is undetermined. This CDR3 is CASSPDGSYGYTF. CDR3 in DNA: TGTGCCAGCAGCCCCGATGGGAGCTATGGCTACACCTTC.